This entry features one TCR beta chain sequence. What it binds is unknown. The sample originates from a study of cytomegalovirus exposure and HLA in healthy donors. Study as a whole: Early released data comprised about 84 million unique TCRs from HLA-typed donors.

60 Vbeta and 13 Jbeta primers were used in PCR. The repertoire was sequenced with immunoSEQ multiplex PCR; TCRdb's copy has only in-frame clones and lacks some. This table has tens of thousands of clones, roughly 80% appearing once. The CDR3 totals 17 residues. The germline V gene encodes CDR1 SGHTA and CDR2 FQGNSA. V gave up 5 bases and J gave up 2 bases, with 16 bases separating them. Study-level results: CMV serostatus was the sole immune exposure data available. Accurate prediction of most subjects' HLA-A and HLA-B alleles from TCR beta sequences was reported. A prior analysis recorded that most TCR beta V segments were productive about 90% or about 30% of the time.

V gene TRBV7-2 combines with J gene TRBJ2-6, with D perhaps TRBD2 (5 bases). The source material was PBMCs. This TCR came from a woman aged 25 to 39 in good health and CMV-seronegative. CDR3 sequence: CASSLPLGWTGANVLTF. The CDR3 DNA is TGTGCCAGCAGCCTACCACTAGGGTGGACTGGGGCCAACGTCCTGACTTTC.